Listed below are T cell receptor beta chains from one sample, sequenced in a study of cytomegalovirus exposure and HLA in healthy donors. This table comes from immunoSEQ multiplex PCR, and its TCRdb copy is limited to in-frame clones, with some not included. The data show 150,000 or so clones, around 66% seen once. Input material: PBMCs. These receptors all stem from a woman aged 25 to 39 in good health and CMV-seropositive. Both conserved end residues are part of each CDR3. D genes are given only for firm matches. The listing skips clone size in some rows; elsewhere it reads once, few, many or a size class.

>.|TRBJ1-1|TRBV7-3|.
CASSLIVNTEAFF
TGTGCCAGCAGCTTGATAGTGAACACTGAAGCTTTCTTT
>.|TRBJ2-5|TRBV18|.
CASSPAGNQETQYF
TGTGCCAGCTCACCAGCGGGCAACCAAGAGACCCAGTACTTC
>.|TRBJ1-3|TRBV10-1|.
CARDTGFSGNTIYF
TGCGCCAGGGATACAGGATTCTCTGGAAACACCATATATTTT
>.|TRBJ1-5|TRBV5-6|.
CASSLAGYSNQPQHF
TGTGCCAGCAGCTTGGCAGGATATAGCAATCAGCCCCAGCATTTT
>.|TRBJ1-5|TRBV30|.
CAWSLGRDQPQHF
TGTGCCTGGAGTCTCGGCAGGGATCAGCCCCAGCATTTT
>.|TRBJ1-2|TRBV6-1|.
CASSEPGGQDSFGYTF
TGTGCCAGCAGTGAGCCGGGGGGCCAGGACTCTTTTGGCTACACCTTC
>.|TRBJ1-2|TRBV2|TRBD1
CASSLLTGQANHYGYTF
TGTGCCAGCAGTTTGCTGACGGGACAGGCGAACCACTATGGCTACACCTTC
>.|TRBJ2-7|TRBV25-1|.
CASSPAGPYEQYF
TGTGCCAGCAGCCCGGCAGGGCCCTACGAGCAGTACTTC
>few|TRBJ2-5|TRBV5-1|TRBD2
CASSRRLAGGETQYF
TGCGCCAGCAGCCGGAGACTAGCGGGAGGGGAGACCCAGTACTTC
>.|TRBJ2-7|TRBV7-9|TRBD2
CASSLGTSGSREQYF
TGTGCCAGCAGCTTAGGGACTAGCGGGAGTCGTGAGCAGTACTTC
>.|TRBJ1-4|TRBV4-1|.
CASRPGMLNEKLFF
TGCGCCAGCAGACCCGGGATGCTGAATGAAAAACTGTTTTTT
>.|TRBJ2-3|TRBV27|.
CASSFAGADTQYF
TGTGCCAGCAGTTTTGCAGGGGCGGATACGCAGTATTTT
>.|TRBJ1-2|TRBV19|TRBD1
CASRPRDRGRGGYTF
TGTGCCAGTAGACCGAGGGACAGGGGGCGGGGTGGCTACACCTTC
>.|TRBJ1-5|TRBV28|.
CASSNTRGQHF
TGTGCCAGCAGTAACACAAGAGGGCAGCATTTT
>few|TRBJ2-5|TRBV5-1|.
CASSLAARGVETQYF
TGCGCCAGCAGCTTGGCCGCCAGGGGGGTGGAGACCCAGTACTTC
>.|TRBJ2-7|TRBV7-9|TRBD2
CASRASGRSYEQYF
TGTGCCAGCAGGGCTAGCGGCCGCTCCTACGAGCAGTACTTC
>once|TRBJ2-7|TRBV5-4|TRBD2
CASSTRTRETYEQYF
TGTGCCAGCAGCACGAGGACTAGGGAGACCTACGAGCAGTACTTC
>.|TRBJ2-5|TRBV4-2|TRBD2
CASSQRTSGYQETQYF
TGTGCCAGCAGCCAGAGGACTAGCGGGTACCAAGAGACCCAGTACTTC
>once|TRBJ2-7|TRBV7-9|TRBD1
CASSSTGAAYEQYF
TGTGCCAGCAGCTCGACAGGGGCAGCCTACGAGCAGTACTTC
>.|TRBJ1-1|TRBV5-6|TRBD1
CASTLDRVQAFF
TGTGCCAGCACCCTGGACAGGGTTCAAGCTTTCTTT
>.|TRBJ1-2|TRBV7-9|.
CASSLFKLEDYLNYGYTF
TGTGCCAGCTCCCTATTTAAGCTAGAAGACTACCTTAACTATGGCTACACCTTC
>.|TRBJ1-4|TRBV5-1|.
CASSSAGTNEKLFF
TGCGCCAGCAGCTCGGCAGGGACTAATGAAAAACTGTTTTTT
>.|TRBJ1-5|TRBV19|.
CASSIGGYNQPQHF
TGTGCCAGTAGTATAGGCGGCTACAATCAGCCCCAGCATTTT
>.|TRBJ1-1|TRBV5-1|TRBD1
CASSSFDRDGTEAFF
TGCGCCAGCAGCTCATTCGACAGGGACGGCACTGAAGCTTTCTTT
>.|TRBJ2-7|TRBV10-2|.
CASSGQPLTYEQYF
TGCGCCAGCAGTGGACAGCCACTTACCTACGAGCAGTACTTC
>few|TRBJ1-3|TRBV7-2|TRBD1
CASSLGRGRGNTIYF
TGTGCCAGCAGCTTAGGCAGGGGGCGCGGAAACACCATATATTTT
>.|TRBJ1-4|TRBV9|TRBD1
CASSATTGATNEKLFF
TGTGCCAGCAGCGCGACAACAGGGGCGACTAATGAAAAACTGTTTTTT
>.|TRBJ2-7|TRBV19|TRBD1
CASSPSRTGVREQYF
TGTGCCAGTAGTCCATCCCGAACAGGGGTGCGGGAGCAGTACTTC
>.|TRBJ2-3|TRBV5-8|TRBD1
CASSHHRGSGTDTQYF
TGTGCCAGCAGCCACCACAGGGGGTCGGGCACAGATACGCAGTATTTT
>.|TRBJ2-3|TRBV7-9|TRBD2
CASSKSGGADTQYF
TGTGCCAGCAGCAAAAGCGGGGGGGCAGATACGCAGTATTTT
>few|TRBJ2-3|TRBV11-1|.
CASSLEGLTTDTQYF
TGTGCCAGCAGCTTGGAGGGACTGACCACAGATACGCAGTATTTT
>.|TRBJ1-1|TRBV29-1|.
CSVGQPNTEAFF
TGCAGCGTCGGACAGCCGAACACTGAAGCTTTCTTT
>.|TRBJ2-7|TRBV5-6|.
CASSSLSSYEQYF
TGTGCCAGCAGCTCCCTTAGCTCCTACGAGCAGTACTTC
>.|TRBJ2-7|TRBV11-2|.
CASSLEWRAYEQYF
TGTGCCAGCAGCTTAGAGTGGAGAGCCTACGAGCAGTACTTC
>.|TRBJ2-1|TRBV5-1|TRBD2
CASSLGLAGGLREQFF
TGCGCCAGCAGCTTGGGTCTAGCGGGGGGGCTTAGGGAGCAGTTCTTC
>.|TRBJ2-1|TRBV7-8|TRBD2
CASSLLLAGAYNEQFF
TGTGCCAGCAGCTTACTTTTAGCGGGGGCCTACAATGAGCAGTTCTTC
>.|TRBJ2-5|TRBV21-1|.
CASRTGGFQETQYF
TGTGCCAGCCGGACAGGGGGGTTCCAAGAGACCCAGTACTTC
>.|TRBJ2-1|TRBV6-6|TRBD1
CASDRARNEQFF
TGTGCCAGCGACAGGGCAAGGAATGAGCAGTTCTTC
>.|TRBJ2-5|TRBV5-1|TRBD2
CASSLMTSGDGTQYF
TGCGCCAGCAGCCTCATGACTAGCGGGGACGGGACCCAGTACTTC
>.|TRBJ2-7|TRBV19|TRBD2
CASSPGGGLSYEQYF
TGTGCCAGTAGTCCTGGGGGGGGACTATCCTACGAGCAGTACTTC
>.|TRBJ1-2|TRBV7-2|TRBD1
CASSSTGTGENYGYTF
TGTGCCAGCAGCTCCACCGGGACAGGGGAAAACTATGGCTACACCTTC
>.|TRBJ1-4|TRBV5-1|.
CASSPRQEFNEKLFF
TGCGCCAGCAGCCCCCGACAGGAGTTTAATGAAAAACTGTTTTTT
>once|TRBJ1-2|TRBV28|.
CASRELSYGYTF
TGTGCCAGCCGCGAGCTTTCCTATGGCTACACCTTC
>few|TRBJ1-1|TRBV10-3|.
CAISSGQNTEAFF
TGTGCCATCAGTTCCGGACAGAACACTGAAGCTTTCTTT
>.|TRBJ2-7|TRBV9|.
CASSPRGGDEQYF
TGTGCCAGCAGCCCGAGGGGGGGAGACGAGCAGTACTTC
>.|TRBJ2-2|TRBV29-1|.
CSVQAGDGTGELFF
TGCAGCGTTCAAGCAGGGGATGGCACCGGGGAGCTGTTTTTT
>.|TRBJ2-3|TRBV19|.
CASSMAQDDTQYF
TGTGCCAGTAGTATGGCTCAAGATGATACGCAGTATTTT
>.|TRBJ2-1|TRBV5-5|TRBD2
CASSLFAGVYNEQFF
TGTGCCAGCAGCTTGTTTGCGGGAGTCTACAATGAGCAGTTCTTC
>.|TRBJ2-7|TRBV7-9|.
CASSTGSYEQYF
TGTGCCAGCAGCACTGGCTCCTACGAGCAGTACTTC
>few|TRBJ1-1|TRBV10-3|.
CAINESGVWDTNEAFF
TGTGCCATCAATGAGTCGGGAGTTTGGGACACAAATGAAGCTTTCTTT
>.|TRBJ1-1|TRBV19|.
CASSGGFLNTEAFF
TGTGCCAGTAGTGGAGGATTTTTGAACACTGAAGCTTTCTTT
>few|TRBJ2-5|TRBV7-6|.
CASSLATRGVEETQYF
TGTGCCAGCAGCTTAGCGACTAGAGGGGTAGAGGAGACCCAGTACTTC
>.|TRBJ2-3|TRBV4-1|TRBD1
CASSQATGDRGRADTQYF
TGCGCCAGCAGCCAGGCGACTGGGGACAGGGGGCGCGCAGATACGCAGTATTTT
>.|TRBJ2-7|TRBV14|TRBD1
CASSPTGKAYEQYF
TGTGCCAGCAGCCCGACAGGGAAGGCGTACGAGCAGTACTTC
>.|TRBJ2-7|TRBV18|.
CASSPPRFAQRSYEQYF
TGTGCCAGCTCACCACCGAGGTTTGCACAACGGTCCTACGAGCAGTACTTC